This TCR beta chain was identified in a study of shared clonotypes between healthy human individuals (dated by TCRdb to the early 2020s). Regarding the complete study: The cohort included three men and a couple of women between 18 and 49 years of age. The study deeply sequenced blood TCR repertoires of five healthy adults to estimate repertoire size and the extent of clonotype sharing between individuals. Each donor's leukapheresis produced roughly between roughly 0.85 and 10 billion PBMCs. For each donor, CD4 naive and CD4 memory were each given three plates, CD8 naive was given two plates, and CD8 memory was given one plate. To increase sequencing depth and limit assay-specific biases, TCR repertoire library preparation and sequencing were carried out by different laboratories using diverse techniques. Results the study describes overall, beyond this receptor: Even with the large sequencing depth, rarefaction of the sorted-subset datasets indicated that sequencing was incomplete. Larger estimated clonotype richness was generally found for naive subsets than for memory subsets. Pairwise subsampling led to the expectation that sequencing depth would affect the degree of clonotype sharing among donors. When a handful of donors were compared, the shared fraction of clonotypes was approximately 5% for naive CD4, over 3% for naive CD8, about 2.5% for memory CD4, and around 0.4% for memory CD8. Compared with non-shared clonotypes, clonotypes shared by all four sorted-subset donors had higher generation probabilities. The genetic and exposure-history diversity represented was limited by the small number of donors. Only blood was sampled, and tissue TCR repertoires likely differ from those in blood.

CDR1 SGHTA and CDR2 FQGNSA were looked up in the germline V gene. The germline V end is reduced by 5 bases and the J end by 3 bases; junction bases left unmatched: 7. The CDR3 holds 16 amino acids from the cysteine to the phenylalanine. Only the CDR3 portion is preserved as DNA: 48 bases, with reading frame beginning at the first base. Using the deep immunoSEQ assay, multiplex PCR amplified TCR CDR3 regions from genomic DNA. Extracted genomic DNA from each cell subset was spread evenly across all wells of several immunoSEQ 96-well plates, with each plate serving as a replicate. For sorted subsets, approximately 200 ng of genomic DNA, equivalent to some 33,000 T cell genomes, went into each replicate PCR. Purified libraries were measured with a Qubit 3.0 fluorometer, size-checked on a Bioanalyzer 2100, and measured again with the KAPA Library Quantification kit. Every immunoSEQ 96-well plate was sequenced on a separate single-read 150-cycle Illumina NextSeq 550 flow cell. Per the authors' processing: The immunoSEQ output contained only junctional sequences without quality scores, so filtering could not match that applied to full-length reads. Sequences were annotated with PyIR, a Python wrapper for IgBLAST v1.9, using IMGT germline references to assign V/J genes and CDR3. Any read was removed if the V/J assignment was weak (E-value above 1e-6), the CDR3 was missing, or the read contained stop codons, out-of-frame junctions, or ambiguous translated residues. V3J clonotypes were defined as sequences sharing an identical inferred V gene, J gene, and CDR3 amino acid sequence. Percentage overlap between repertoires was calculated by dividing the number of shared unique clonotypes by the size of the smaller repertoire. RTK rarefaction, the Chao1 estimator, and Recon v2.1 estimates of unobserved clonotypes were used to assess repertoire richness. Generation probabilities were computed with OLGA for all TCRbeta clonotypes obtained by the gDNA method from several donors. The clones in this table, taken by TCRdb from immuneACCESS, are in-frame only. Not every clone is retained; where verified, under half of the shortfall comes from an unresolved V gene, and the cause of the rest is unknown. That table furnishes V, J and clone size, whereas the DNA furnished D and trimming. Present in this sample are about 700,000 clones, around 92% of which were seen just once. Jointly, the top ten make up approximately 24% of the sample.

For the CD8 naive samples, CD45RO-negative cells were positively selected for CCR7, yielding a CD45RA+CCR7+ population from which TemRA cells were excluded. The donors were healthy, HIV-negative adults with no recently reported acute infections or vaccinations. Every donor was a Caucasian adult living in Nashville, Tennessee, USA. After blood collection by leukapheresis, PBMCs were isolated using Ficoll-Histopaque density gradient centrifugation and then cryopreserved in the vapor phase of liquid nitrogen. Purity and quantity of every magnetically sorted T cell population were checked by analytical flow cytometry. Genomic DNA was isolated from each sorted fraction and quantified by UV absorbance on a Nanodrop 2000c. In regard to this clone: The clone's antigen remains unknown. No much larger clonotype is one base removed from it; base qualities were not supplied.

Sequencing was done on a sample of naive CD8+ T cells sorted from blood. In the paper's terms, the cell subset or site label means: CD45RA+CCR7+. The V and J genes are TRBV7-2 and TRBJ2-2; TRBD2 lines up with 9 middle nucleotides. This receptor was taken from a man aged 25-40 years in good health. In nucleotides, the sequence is TGTGCCAGCAGCCCCGCGGGGGGGCTCCACACCGGGGAGCTGTTTTTT. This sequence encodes CASSPAGGLHTGELFF. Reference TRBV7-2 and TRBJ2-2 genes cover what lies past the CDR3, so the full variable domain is GAGVSQSPSNKVTEKGKDVELRCDPISGHTALYWYRQSLGQGLEFLIYFQGNSAPDKSGLPSDRFSAERTGGSVSTLTIQRTQQEDSAVYLCASSPAGGLHTGELFFGEGSRLTVL.